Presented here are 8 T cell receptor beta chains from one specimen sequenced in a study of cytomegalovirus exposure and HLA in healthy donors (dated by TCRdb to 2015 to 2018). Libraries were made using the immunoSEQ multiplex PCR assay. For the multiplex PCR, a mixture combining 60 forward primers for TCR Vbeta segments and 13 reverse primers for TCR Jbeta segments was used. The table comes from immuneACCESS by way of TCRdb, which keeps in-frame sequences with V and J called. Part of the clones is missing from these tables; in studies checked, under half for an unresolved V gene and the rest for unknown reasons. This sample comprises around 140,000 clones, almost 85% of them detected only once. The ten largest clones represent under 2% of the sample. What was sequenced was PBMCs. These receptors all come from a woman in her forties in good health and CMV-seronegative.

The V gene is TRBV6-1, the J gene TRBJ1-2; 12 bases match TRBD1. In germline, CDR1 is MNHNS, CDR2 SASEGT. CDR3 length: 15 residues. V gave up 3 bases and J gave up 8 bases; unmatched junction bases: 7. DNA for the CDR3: TGTGCCAGCAGTGATCTGGGACAGGGGGCGCACGGCTACACCTTC. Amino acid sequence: CASSDLGQGAHGYTF.

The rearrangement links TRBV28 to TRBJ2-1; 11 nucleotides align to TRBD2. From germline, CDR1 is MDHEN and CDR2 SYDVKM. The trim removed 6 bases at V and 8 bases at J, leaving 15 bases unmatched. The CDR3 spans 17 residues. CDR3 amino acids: CASSSKIAGGPWDEQFF. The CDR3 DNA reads TGTGCCAGCAGCTCAAAAATAGCGGGAGGGCCTTGGGATGAGCAGTTCTTC.

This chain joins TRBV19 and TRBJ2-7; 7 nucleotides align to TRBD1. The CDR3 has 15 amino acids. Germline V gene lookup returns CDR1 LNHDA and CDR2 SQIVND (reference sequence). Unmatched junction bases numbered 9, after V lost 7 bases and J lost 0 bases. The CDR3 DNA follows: TGTGCCAGTACCTCCGGGACAGCAAGCTCCTACGAGCAGTACTTC. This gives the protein CASTSGTASSYEQYF. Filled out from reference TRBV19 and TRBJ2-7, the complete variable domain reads DGGITQSPKYLFRKEGQNVTLSCEQNLNHDAMYWYRQDPGQGLRLIYYSQIVNDFQKGDIAEGYSVSREKKESFPLTVTSAQKNPTAFYLCASTSGTASSYEQYFGPGTRLTVT.

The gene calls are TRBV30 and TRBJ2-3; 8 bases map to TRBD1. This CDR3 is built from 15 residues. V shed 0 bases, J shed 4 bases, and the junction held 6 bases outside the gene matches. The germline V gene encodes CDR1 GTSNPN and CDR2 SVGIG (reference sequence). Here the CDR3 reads CAWSVLGQVSDTQYF. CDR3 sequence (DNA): TGTGCCTGGAGTGTACTGGGACAGGTCTCAGATACGCAGTATTTT.

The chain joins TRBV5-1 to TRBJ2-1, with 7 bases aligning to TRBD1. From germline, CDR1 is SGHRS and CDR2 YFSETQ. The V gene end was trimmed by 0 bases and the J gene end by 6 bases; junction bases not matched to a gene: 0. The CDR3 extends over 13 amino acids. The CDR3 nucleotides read TGCGCCAGCAGCTTGGAGGGGGCCAATGAGCAGTTCTTC. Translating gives CASSLEGANEQFF.

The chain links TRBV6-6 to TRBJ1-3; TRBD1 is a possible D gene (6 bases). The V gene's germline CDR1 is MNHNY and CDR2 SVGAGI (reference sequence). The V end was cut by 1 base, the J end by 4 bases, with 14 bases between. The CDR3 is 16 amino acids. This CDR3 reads CASSYYPAGVGNTIYF. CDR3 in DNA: TGTGCCAGCAGTTACTATCCAGCAGGGGTCGGAAACACCATATATTTT.

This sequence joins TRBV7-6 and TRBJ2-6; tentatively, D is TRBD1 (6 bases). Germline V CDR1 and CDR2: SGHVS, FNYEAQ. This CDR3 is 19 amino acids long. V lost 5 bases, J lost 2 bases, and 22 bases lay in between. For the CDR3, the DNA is TGTGCCAGCAGCCACGGGACACTTCTGCCAGGCCCTGGGGCCAACGTCCTGACTTTC. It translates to CASSHGTLLPGPGANVLTF.

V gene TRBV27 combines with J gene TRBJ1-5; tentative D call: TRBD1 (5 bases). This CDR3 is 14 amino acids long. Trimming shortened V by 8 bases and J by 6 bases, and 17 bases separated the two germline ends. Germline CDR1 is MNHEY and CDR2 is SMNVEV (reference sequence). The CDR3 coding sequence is TGTGCCAGCGGGCGGGGGGGTCTCAGTCAGCCCCAGCATTTT. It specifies CASGRGGLSQPQHF.